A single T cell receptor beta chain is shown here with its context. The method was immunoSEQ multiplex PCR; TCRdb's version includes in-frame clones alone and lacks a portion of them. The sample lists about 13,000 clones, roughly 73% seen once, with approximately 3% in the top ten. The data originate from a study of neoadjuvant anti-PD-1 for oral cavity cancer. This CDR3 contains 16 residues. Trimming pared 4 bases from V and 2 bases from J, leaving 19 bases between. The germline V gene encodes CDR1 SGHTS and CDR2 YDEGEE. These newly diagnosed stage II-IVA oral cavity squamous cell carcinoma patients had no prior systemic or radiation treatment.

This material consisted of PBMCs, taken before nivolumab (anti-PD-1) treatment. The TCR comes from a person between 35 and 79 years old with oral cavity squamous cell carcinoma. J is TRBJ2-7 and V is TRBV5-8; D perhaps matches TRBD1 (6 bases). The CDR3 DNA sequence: TGTGCCAGCAGCCCCGGGACACCGGGACGAACCTACGAGCAGTACTTC. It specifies CASSPGTPGRTYEQYF.